The present entry profiles one TCR beta chain with its context. Its antigen is still unknown. This entry is derived from a study of shared clonotypes between healthy human individuals. General study results and limits: Clonotype sharing across several donors was observed for about 5.2% of naive CD4 clonotypes. Tissues were not sampled, only blood, and their repertoires likely differ.

Deletions cut 4 bases from V and 1 base from J, with 17 bases between. This CDR3 comprises 16 residues. Per germline, CDR1 SGHVS and CDR2 FQNEAQ. Healthy HIV-negative adults with no recent acute infections or vaccinations were recruited as donors. It was roughly 190 ng DNA, approximately 30,000 T cell genomes, that sorted-subset replicate PCRs used. Clones were read by immunoSEQ multiplex PCR, and TCRdb kept only the in-frame ones, dropping some. The sample records 500,000 to 550,000 clones, about 96% being singletons. The rearrangement links TRBV7-8 to TRBJ2-7; D is perhaps TRBD1 (5 bases). The specimen sequenced was naive CD4+ T cells sorted from blood. Sample subset: CD45RA+ positively selected. The sequence came from a young woman in good health. CDR3 DNA: TGTGCCAGCAGCTGGAACAGGAGCTCGACTTCCTACGAGCAGTACTTC. It specifies CASSWNRSSTSYEQYF.